Presented here are 32 T cell receptor beta chains from one specimen sequenced in a study of T cells in Graves' hyperthyroidism and ophthalmopathy. What was amplified from RNA transcripts were TCR beta CDR3 regions. A first-round RT-PCR of the TCR CDR3 used the HTBI primer set. MiXCR, run by TCRdb on the multiplex PCR reads, gives a single entry per CDR3 protein. Among about 770,000 distinct CDR3 sequences listed, over 15% were seen once. Sequencing was carried out using blood. All receptors derive from a woman aged 45 to 65 with Graves' hyperthyroidism that later progressed to Graves' ophthalmopathy.

This clonotype was picked up a small number of times. V is TRBV3-1 and J is TRBJ1-1, with D unclear. The CDR3 spans 15 residues. From germline, CDR1 is LGHDT and CDR2 YNNKEL (reference sequence). The ends were cut back, 0 bases at V and 4 bases at J, with 12 bases in the middle. The chain's CDR3 is CASSQDLAVVTEAFF. CDR3 DNA: TGTGCCAGCAGCCAAGATTTGGCAGTCGTCACTGAAGCTTTCTTT.

This clonotype was seen ten or more times. This chain uses TRBV12-3 or TRBV12-4 with TRBJ1-4; 7 bases line up with TRBD1. The CDR3 runs 14 residues. V was pared by 5 bases and J by 8 bases, with 8 bases of the junction left unmatched. CDR3 residues: CASSQTGMGEKLFF. In DNA, the CDR3 is TGTGCCAGCAGTCAGACAGGGATGGGGGAAAAACTGTTTTTT.

The chain couples TRBV19 to TRBJ2-3; D call uncertain. This CDR3 contains 13 residues. Germline CDR1 LNHDA, CDR2 SQIVND (reference sequence). V lost 3 bases, J lost 5 bases, and 9 bases lay in between. Here the CDR3 DNA reads TGTGCCAGTAGTATGGTCGGTGAAGATACGCAGTATTTT. Translating gives CASSMVGEDTQYF.

This clonotype was counted ten times or more. The chain is built from TRBV12-3 or TRBV12-4 and TRBJ1-5; D possibly corresponds to TRBD1 (6 bases). V was cut by 4 bases and J by 4 bases, with 11 bases left in between. The CDR3 loop spans 14 amino acids. CDR3 in amino acids: CASSYFRGNQPQHF. The CDR3 region has the DNA TGTGCCAGCAGTTACTTTAGGGGGAATCAGCCCCAGCATTTT.

The V and J genes are TRBV4-1 and TRBJ1-5, with D unresolved. CDR3 length: 17 residues. Germline loops: CDR1 MGHRA, CDR2 YSYEKL. Trimming cost V 0 bases and J 3 bases, with 15 bases left between them. The CDR3 region has the DNA TGCGCCAGCAGCCAAGATGCCCTTAGCACATACAATCAGCCCCAGCATTTT. The encoded protein is CASSQDALSTYNQPQHF.

This clonotype was detected many times. The rearrangement uses TRBV6-2 or TRBV6-3 and TRBJ1-1, with a weak D call TRBD1 (6 bases). The V end lost 7 bases, the J end lost 6 bases, and 15 bases lay between the germline ends. Germline V gene lookup returns CDR1 MNHEY and CDR2 SVGEGT. The CDR3 loop spans 13 amino acids. CDR3 nucleotide sequence: TGTGCCAGCACCCAATTGCGGACAGCTGAAGCTTTCTTT. Translated, it gives CASTQLRTAEAFF.

Of note for this clonotype: The junction shows a germline mismatch at one end, possibly a read error. The V call is TRBV29-1, the J call TRBJ1-1; a weak D match, TRBD1 (6 bases). Germline assignment: CDR1 SQVTM and CDR2 ANQGSEA. This CDR3 has 12 amino acids. The CDR3, as DNA: TGCAGCGTTGAAAGGGGGAACACTGAAGCTCTCTTT. Its protein is CSVERGNTEALF.

This rearrangement joins TRBV20-1 to TRBJ1-1; 9 bases are a match to TRBD1. CDR3 length equals 16 residues. The V gene's germline CDR1 is DFQATT and CDR2 SNEGSKA (reference sequence). Trimming took 3 bases from V and 2 from J; bases not matched to a gene: 10. DNA of the CDR3: TGCAGTGCTAGTGGTGGGACAGGGAGGGGAAACACTGAAGCTTTCTTT. It translates to CSASGGTGRGNTEAFF.

The chain uses TRBV6-2 or TRBV6-3 and TRBJ2-2, with D perhaps TRBD2 (5 bases). With 8 bases removed from V and 1 base from J, the gap between germline ends came to 17 bases. This CDR3 region has 16 residues. Germline values: CDR1 MNHEY, CDR2 SVGEGT. The CDR3 spells CASGRGPGLNTGELFF. The CDR3 DNA follows: TGTGCCAGCGGCCGAGGGCCAGGCTTGAACACCGGGGAGCTGTTTTTT.

This clonotype was seen repeatedly, ten times or more. The chain is built from TRBV7-2 and TRBJ2-1; D unresolved. Between the trimmed V and J ends, which lost 2 bases and 0 bases, there was a span of 5 bases. The CDR3 length is 14 residues. Germline loops: CDR1 SGHTA, CDR2 FQGNSA. The CDR3 spells CASSLYPSYNEQFF. The CDR3 DNA follows: TGTGCCAGCAGCTTATACCCCTCCTACAATGAGCAGTTCTTC.

V gene TRBV27 combines with J gene TRBJ2-1; 9 bases align to TRBD1. V gave up 2 bases and J gave up 6 bases; unmatched junction bases: 8. This CDR3 contains 16 residues. CDR1 is MNHEY and CDR2 is SMNVEV in the germline V gene (reference sequence). CDR3 sequence: CASSLLGTGRFNEQFF. Here the CDR3 DNA reads TGTGCCAGCAGTTTACTTGGGACAGGGCGTTTCAATGAGCAGTTCTTC.

This clonotype was observed at least ten times. The V and J genes are TRBV3-1 and TRBJ1-1; D is uncertain. Germline loops: CDR1 LGHDT, CDR2 YNNKEL (reference sequence). V lost 4 bases, J lost 1 base, and 10 bases lay in between. This CDR3 has 14 amino acids. The CDR3 region is CASSRRMGNTEAFF. CDR3 DNA sequence: TGTGCCAGCAGCCGAAGAATGGGGAACACTGAAGCTTTCTTT.

This clonotype was observed a handful of times. This chain connects TRBV6-1 to TRBJ1-6; TRBD1 aligns across 9 bases. The CDR3 extends over 18 amino acids. Trimming removed 10 bases from V and 6 bases from J; junction bases left unmatched: 19. CDR1 is MNHNS, CDR2 SASEGT, per germline. The DNA for the CDR3 is TGTGCCACAACCGGGACAGGGACATTATCTCTACGTAATTCACCCCTCCACTTT. It translates to CATTGTGTLSLRNSPLHF.

The chain links TRBV5-1 to TRBJ2-7, with TRBD2 as a possible D gene (5 bases). The V and J ends lost 4 bases and 3 bases respectively, with 8 bases between them. The CDR3 covers 12 residues. Germline lookup yields CDR1 SGHRS and CDR2 YFSETQ. CDR3 in DNA: TGCGCCAGCAGCCCTGACTACTACGAGCAGTACTTC. This sequence encodes CASSPDYYEQYF. Drawing the rest from reference TRBV5-1 and TRBJ2-7, the complete variable domain is KAGVTQTPRYLIKTRGQQVTLSCSPISGHRSVSWYQQTPGQGLQFLFEYFSETQRNKGNFPGRFSGRQFSNSRSEMNVSTLELGDSALYLCASSPDYYEQYFGPGTRLTVT.

This clonotype was seen many times. The chain couples TRBV12-3 or TRBV12-4 to TRBJ2-2; D perhaps matches TRBD1 (6 bases). The germline V and J ends were trimmed by 3 bases and 2 bases, with 10 bases remaining between them. The CDR3 sequence is 15 residues long. CDR3 sequence reads: CASSLDSFNTGELFF. CDR3 bases: TGTGCCAGCAGTTTGGACAGCTTTAACACCGGGGAGCTGTTTTTT.

Here the CDR3 DNA reads TGTGCCAGCAGCTTGACAACAGGGGCGGAGGGCTACACCTTC. This translates into CASSLTTGAEGYTF. The rearrangement uses TRBV7-9 and TRBJ1-2; 7 bases align to TRBD1. The CDR3 is 14 residues long. The germline V gene encodes CDR1 SEHNR and CDR2 FQNEAQ (reference sequence). V gave up 3 bases and J gave up 8 bases; unmatched junction bases: 9.

This clonotype has ten or more counts. The chain couples TRBV5-4 to TRBJ1-1; 7 bases align to TRBD1. The trim removed 3 bases at V and 5 bases at J, leaving 10 bases unmatched. The V gene's germline CDR1 is SGHNT and CDR2 YYREEE (reference sequence). This CDR3 spans 15 amino acids. DNA for the CDR3: TGTGCCAGCAGCTCCTTCCAGGGGGGGCTAACTGAAGCTTTCTTT. The encoded protein is CASSSFQGGLTEAFF.

Comment on this clonotype: An end of the junction does not agree with germline; a read error may underlie this. The V call is TRBV2, the J call TRBJ1-2; D call uncertain. Germline lookup yields CDR1 SNHLY and CDR2 FYNNEI. The CDR3 is 10 amino acids. The CDR3 here is CASSEALPAF. The CDR3 DNA sequence: TGTGCCAGCAGTGAAGCGCTTCCGGCCTTC. Drawing the rest from reference TRBV2 and TRBJ1-2, the complete variable domain is EPEVTQTPSHQVTQMGQEVILRCVPISNHLYFYWYRQILGQKVEFLVSFYNNEISEKSEIFDDQFSVERPDGSNFTLKIRSTKLEDSAMYFCASSEALPAFGSGTRLTVV.

The V call is TRBV5-5, the J call TRBJ2-2, with D perhaps TRBD1 or TRBD2 (5 bases each). Between the trimmed V and J ends, which lost 0 bases and 7 bases, there was a span of 13 bases. CDR3 length: 15 residues. CDR1 is SGHKS and CDR2 is YYEKEE in the germline V gene (reference sequence). The DNA of the CDR3 is TGTGCCAGCAGCTTGGGGCAGGGACGTGTCGGGGAGCTGTTTTTT. It translates to CASSLGQGRVGELFF. Based on the CDR3 plus reference TRBV5-5 and TRBJ2-2, the full variable domain is DAGVTQSPTHLIKTRGQQVTLRCSPISGHKSVSWYQQVLGQGPQFIFQYYEKEERGRGNFPDRFSARQFPNYSSELNVNALLLGDSALYLCASSLGQGRVGELFFGEGSRLTVL.

This clonotype was detected many times. V gene TRBV5-1 combines with J gene TRBJ2-7, with a tentative D call TRBD2 (6 bases). Trimming took off 3 bases at V and 2 bases at J, with 9 bases between the two ends. The germline V gene encodes CDR1 SGHRS and CDR2 YFSETQ. CDR3 length: 13 amino acids. The CDR3 nucleotides are TGCGCCAGCAGCTACGGGGGTGCCTACGAGCAGTACTTC. Translating gives CASSYGGAYEQYF.

There are a few counts of this clonotype. The chain is built from TRBV27 and TRBJ1-1; D perhaps matches TRBD1 (6 bases). The CDR3 runs to 12 residues. The germline gives CDR1 MNHEY, CDR2 SMNVEV (reference sequence). The V and J ends lost 2 bases and 11 bases respectively, with 12 bases between them. In DNA, the CDR3 is TGTGCCAGCAGTTTAAAAGGGGGGAGGGCTTTCTTT. It translates to CASSLKGGRAFF.

The chain has TRBV6-1 and TRBJ1-2; D unresolved. The V end was cut by 1 base, the J end by 3 bases, with 12 bases between. The CDR3 covers 15 residues. Per the germline V gene, CDR1 is MNHNS and CDR2 is SASEGT. In DNA, the CDR3 is TGTGCCAGCAGTGAAGTTTCCTCCGGCTACTATGGCTACACCTTC. Encoded protein: CASSEVSSGYYGYTF.

Notes on this clonotype: A much larger clone differs from this one at a single base, so this may be a read error. The chain links TRBV2 to TRBJ1-2; D not certain. CDR3 length: 15 residues. V lost 4 bases and J lost 4, with 16 bases in between. Germline V CDR1 and CDR2: SNHLY, FYNNEI. DNA for the CDR3: TGTGCCAGCAGTGGAGCCAATTCCCCCGCCTATGGCTACACCTTC. Residues: CASSGANSPAYGYTF.

Only a few counts were recorded for this clonotype. Mismatch with germline at one junction end may stem from a read error. This chain links TRBV5-1 with TRBJ1-4, with D possibly being TRBD1 (6 bases). The CDR3 loop spans 14 amino acids. Germline CDR1 is SGHRS and CDR2 is YFSETQ. In DNA form, the CDR3 reads TGCGCCAGCAGCTTCAGGGGAACTGATGAAAAACTGTTTTTT. Amino acids: CASSFRGTDEKLFF.

This clonotype was detected ten times or more. The chain has TRBV5-1 and TRBJ2-7; no firm D call. The CDR3 covers 16 residues. Germline loops: CDR1 SGHRS, CDR2 YFSETQ. The V end lost 0 bases, the J end lost 2 bases, and 15 bases lay between the germline ends. The CDR3 sequence is CASSLEDVSLPYEQYF. The CDR3 nucleotides are TGCGCCAGCAGCTTGGAGGACGTGAGTCTACCCTACGAGCAGTACTTC.

The V call is TRBV30, the J call TRBJ2-1; TRBD1 agrees at 10 bases. The CDR3 runs to 15 residues. Germline values: CDR1 GTSNPN, CDR2 SVGIG (reference sequence). V lost 0 bases and J lost 6; bases outside the gene matches: 5. CDR3 DNA sequence: TGTGCCTGGAGTGTTAGGGACAGGGGCGGCAATGAGCAGTTCTTC. Its protein product is CAWSVRDRGGNEQFF.

In this sample, this clonotype turned up many times. V gene TRBV14 combines with J gene TRBJ2-3; no definite D call. The germline V gene has CDR1 SGHDN and CDR2 FVKESK. Trimming removed 4 bases from V and 0 bases from J, with 14 bases in between. The CDR3 totals 16 residues. The CDR3 sequence: CASSPRIPWSTDTQYF. CDR3 DNA: TGTGCCAGCAGCCCTCGGATCCCCTGGAGCACAGATACGCAGTATTTT.

The chain combines TRBV7-9 with TRBJ2-1, with TRBD1 identical over 7 bases. This CDR3 comprises 13 residues. V lost 10 bases and J lost 5; bases outside the gene matches: 8. Germline CDR1 is SEHNR and CDR2 is FQNEAQ (reference sequence). CDR3 protein: CAIDRVLHNEQFF. In DNA form, the CDR3 reads TGTGCCATAGACAGGGTTCTTCACAATGAGCAGTTCTTC.

The gene calls are TRBV2 and TRBJ2-1; 11 nucleotides align to TRBD2. CDR3 length: 14 amino acids. The V gene end was trimmed by 9 bases and the J gene end by 8 bases; junction bases not matched to a gene: 9. Germline V gene sequence: CDR1 SNHLY, CDR2 FYNNEI. The CDR3 DNA reads TGTGCCAGTACCCCTCTAGCGGGGGGTGATGAGCAGTTCTTC. It yields the protein CASTPLAGGDEQFF.

This clonotype came up many times. V usage is TRBV2 and J usage is TRBJ1-5; maybe TRBD1 (5 bases). The V gene's germline CDR1 is SNHLY and CDR2 FYNNEI. The CDR3 runs to 14 residues. V shed 6 bases and J shed 5 bases, with 14 bases lying between them. This CDR3 reads CASRQGQGYQPQHF. CDR3 nucleotide sequence: TGTGCCAGCAGACAAGGGCAGGGCTATCAGCCCCAGCATTTT.

This clonotype has at least ten counts. J is TRBJ2-3 and V is TRBV3-1; 9 bases map to TRBD2. The J segment lost 5 bases and the V segment lost 3 bases, leaving 6 bases of the junction unmatched. The CDR3 has 15 residues. CDR1 and CDR2 from the germline V gene are LGHDT and YNNKEL (reference sequence). This chain's CDR3 is CASSHGGGAEDTQYF. Here the CDR3 DNA reads TGTGCCAGCAGCCATGGCGGGGGGGCAGAAGATACGCAGTATTTT.

This clonotype came up many times. The rearrangement uses TRBV20-1 and TRBJ2-7; D gene ambiguous. The V and J ends lost 3 bases and 6 bases respectively, with 12 bases between them. CDR1 and CDR2 from the germline V gene are DFQATT and SNEGSKA (reference sequence). This CDR3 has 12 residues. The CDR3 DNA reads as TGCAGTGCTAGCACCGCGGCCTCCGAGCAGTACTTC. It specifies CSASTAASEQYF.